Only a few counts were recorded for the clone carrying this T cell receptor (beta chain). As yet, its antigen is unknown. The data originate from a study of T cells in pancreatic ductal adenocarcinoma. General study points: Blood clonality (roughly 0.072) did not differ significantly from tumor (about 0.12). Unique clonotypes were roughly 8-fold more numerous in blood than in tumor.

No neoadjuvant therapy was given to the selected pancreatic ductal adenocarcinoma patients before their surgery. Profiling relied on immunoSEQ multiplex PCR, and the TCRdb table lists in-frame clones only, not all of them. This sample has roughly 8,800 clones, with around 66% found just once. The CDR3 runs to 14 residues. V was trimmed by 10 bases and J by 5 bases, leaving 18 bases between them. Germline V gene sequence: CDR1 SEHNR, CDR2 FQNEAQ (reference sequence). This chain connects TRBV7-9 to TRBJ2-1, with D tentatively TRBD2 (6 bases). The receptor was isolated from a human donor with pancreatic ductal adenocarcinoma. Sequences were obtained from pancreatic tumor tissue. The CDR3 loop reads CATGVPGDHNEQFF. The CDR3 DNA reads TGTGCCACCGGAGTGCCGGGAGACCACAATGAGCAGTTCTTC.